Listed below are T cell receptor beta chains from one sample, sequenced in a study of post-analysis software for immune sequencing data. In TCRdb, the PCR reads were re-called with MiXCR into one record per CDR3 protein. The data show 800,000 to 950,000 distinct CDR3 sequences, roughly 58% seen once. The sample comprised blood. The receptors stem from a girl aged 5 to 17 with multiple sclerosis. The CDR3 runs from the conserved cysteine through the conserved F or W. A D gene is named only where the DNA matches it firmly. Size is stated for part of the rows, as once, few or many counts, or as a class when the clone is expanded.

v_call,clone_size,d_call,j_call,cdr3_nt,cdr3_aa
TRBV5-1,-,TRBD1,TRBJ2-5,TGCGCCAGCAGCTGGACAGGGGGCAAGACCCAGTACTTC,CASSWTGGKTQYF
TRBV6-5,-,TRBD2,TRBJ2-7,TGTGCCAGCAGTTACTCGACCCCCGGGACTAGCGGGTACGAGCAGTACTTC,CASSYSTPGTSGYEQYF
TRBV9,-,TRBD1,TRBJ2-2,TGTGCCAGCAGCGTACACCGGACAGGGAACACCGGGGAGCTGTTTTTT,CASSVHRTGNTGELFF
TRBV19,-,TRBD1,TRBJ1-1,TGTGCCAGTAGCCAGTGGGGACAGGGCGAAGAAGCTTTCTTT,CASSQWGQGEEAFF
TRBV7-3,-,-,TRBJ1-1,TGTGCCAGCAGCTTAAAGGAGGGCAACACTGAAGCTTTCTTT,CASSLKEGNTEAFF
TRBV3-1,few,-,TRBJ1-5,TGTGCCAGCAGCTCAACCCGGGGCGGTAGCAATCAGCCCCAGCATTTT,CASSSTRGGSNQPQHF
TRBV24-1,-,TRBD2,TRBJ2-5,TGTGCCACCAGTGGTGGAGGAGCGGGGGAAGAGACCCAGTACTTC,CATSGGGAGEETQYF
TRBV12-3/TRBV12-4,-,-,TRBJ2-3,TGTGCCAGCAGTTTTGGGGGGCACACAGATACGCAGTATTTT,CASSFGGHTDTQYF
TRBV7-9,-,TRBD2,TRBJ2-1,TGTGCCAGCAGCTTACGGTCTAGCGGGATGTCGGGTGAGCAGTTCTTC,CASSLRSSGMSGEQFF
TRBV3-1,-,-,TRBJ2-5,TGTGCCAGCAGCCAACCCTCCGTTCGAGAGACCCAGTACTTC,CASSQPSVRETQYF
TRBV20-1,-,-,TRBJ2-1,TGCAGTGCTGGCCCTATAGCGGAGAGACAGTTCTTC,CSAGPIAERQFF
TRBV2,-,-,TRBJ1-1,TGTGCCAGCAGTGAGAGGGTGGACACTGAAGCTTTCTTT,CASSERVDTEAFF
TRBV20-1,-,-,TRBJ2-5,TGCAGTGCTAGAGACACAGGCGGGCGTGAGACCCAGTACTTC,CSARDTGGRETQYF
TRBV27,-,-,TRBJ2-7,TGTGCCAGCAGTTACCGGGACAAGGCCTTCACCGAGCAGTACTTC,CASSYRDKAFTEQYF
TRBV20-1,-,-,TRBJ1-6,TGCAGTGCTAGAGATGGGACGGAAAGCTATAATTCACCCCTCCACTTT,CSARDGTESYNSPLHF
TRBV29-1,-,TRBD1,TRBJ2-3,TGCAGCGTTGAAGGGACAGGGGTCGGTGGGAAGCGACGCACAGATACGCAGTATTTT,CSVEGTGVGGKRRTDTQYF
TRBV6-2/TRBV6-3,-,TRBD2,TRBJ2-7,TGTGCCAGCAGCCCTCGACTAGCGGGAGTCAAGCGTACCTACGAGCAGTACTTC,CASSPRLAGVKRTYEQYF
TRBV6-6,-,-,TRBJ2-7,TGTGCCAGTACCAGGGCAGGCGCCGACGAGCAGTACTTC,CASTRAGADEQYF